This T cell receptor (beta chain) was obtained from a study of T cell changes during pregnancy in multiple sclerosis (dated by TCRdb to the late 2010s). For the wider study: In women with multiple sclerosis, the researchers looked at how the T cell repertoire shifted as pregnancy progressed.

V loses 5 bases of germline sequence and J loses 7 bases, and the interval between the two ends is 11 bases. The CDR3, from cysteine to phenylalanine, totals 12 residues. Kept here is only the CDR3 DNA, which spans 36 bases and is read in frame from base 1. CDR1 is given as SGHTA and CDR2 as FQGNSA, both from the germline V gene. Libraries were made using the immunoSEQ multiplex PCR assay. In its TCRdb copy, this immuneACCESS table keeps in-frame sequences only and misses some clones. Where compared with another copy, unresolved V genes explain less than half of these, and the others have no known cause. The sample table shows about 73,000 clones, and roughly 88% are seen once. The top ten constitute more than 8% of the sample. Concerning this clone itself: Its antigen is currently not known. Base qualities are missing; no much larger clone stands one base away.

The rearranged segments are TRBV7-2 and TRBJ1-2, with the D gene not confidently named. The specimen was peripheral blood, collected after pregnancy. The receptor was isolated from a female donor in good health, enrolled as a control in a pregnancy study. The bases are TGTGCCAGCAGCCCTCTGTGGGCTGGCTACACCTTC. This yields the protein CASSPLWAGYTF.